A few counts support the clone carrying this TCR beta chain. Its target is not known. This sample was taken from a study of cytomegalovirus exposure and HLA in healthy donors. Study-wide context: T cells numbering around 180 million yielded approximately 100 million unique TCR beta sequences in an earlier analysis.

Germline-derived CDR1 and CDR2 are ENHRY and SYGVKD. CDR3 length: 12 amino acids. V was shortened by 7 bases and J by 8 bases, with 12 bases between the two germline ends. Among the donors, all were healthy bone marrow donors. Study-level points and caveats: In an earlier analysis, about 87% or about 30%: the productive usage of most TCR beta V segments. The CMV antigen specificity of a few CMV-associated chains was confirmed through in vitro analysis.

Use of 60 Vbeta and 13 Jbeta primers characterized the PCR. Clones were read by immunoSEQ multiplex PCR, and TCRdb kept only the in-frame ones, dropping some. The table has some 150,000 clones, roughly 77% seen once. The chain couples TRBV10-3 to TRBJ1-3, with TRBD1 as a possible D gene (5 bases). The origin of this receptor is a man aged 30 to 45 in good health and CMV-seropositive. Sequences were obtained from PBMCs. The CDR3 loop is CAIMQGRDTIYF. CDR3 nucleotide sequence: TGTGCCATCATGCAGGGTCGAGACACCATATATTTT.